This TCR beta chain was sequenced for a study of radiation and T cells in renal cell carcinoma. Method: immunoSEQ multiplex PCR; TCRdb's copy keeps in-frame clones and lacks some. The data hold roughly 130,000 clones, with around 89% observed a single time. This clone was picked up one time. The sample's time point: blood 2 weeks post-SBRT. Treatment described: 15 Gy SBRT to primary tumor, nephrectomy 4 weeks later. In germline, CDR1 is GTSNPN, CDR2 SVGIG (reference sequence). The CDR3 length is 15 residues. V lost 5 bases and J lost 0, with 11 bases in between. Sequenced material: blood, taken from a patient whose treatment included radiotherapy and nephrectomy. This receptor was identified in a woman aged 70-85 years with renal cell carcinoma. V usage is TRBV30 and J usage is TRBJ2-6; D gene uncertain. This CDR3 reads CAWQSGDSGANVLTF. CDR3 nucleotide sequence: TGTGCCTGGCAAAGTGGGGACTCTGGGGCCAACGTCCTGACTTTC.